This T cell receptor (beta chain) stems from a study of blood T cell repertoires in COVID-19. Libraries were prepared by immunoSEQ multiplex PCR; TCRdb keeps only in-frame clonotypes and omits some of them. The repertoire includes roughly 100,000 clones, around 85% of them detected once, and approximately 3.3% sits in the top ten. Germline loops: CDR1 GTSNPN, CDR2 SVGIG (reference sequence). V lost 3 bases to trimming and J lost 13 bases; unmatched junction nucleotides: 9. The CDR3 contains 13 residues. The clonotype comes from a woman of 80 years or more with active or convalescent COVID-19. The sequenced sample was peripheral blood. The chain carries TRBV30 and TRBJ1-6; 7 bases line up with TRBD1. In nucleotides, the CDR3 is TGTGCCTGGAGCAAGGACAGGCCTCCCCCCCTCCACTTT. It encodes CAWSKDRPPPLHF.